This TCR beta chain was found in a study of CD8+CD57+ T cells in acquired aplastic anemia. About the research overall: Sorted cells (CD4+ and CD8+) yielded DNA amounts that averaged approximately 3.1 ug.

This clonotype was found many times. What it binds is not known. Study conclusions and caveats: About 27 CD8+ CDR3 sequences were shared between patients and controls. Patients and controls had CD8+ Simpson's diversity values that were not significantly distinct.

V was trimmed by 4 bases and J by 0 bases, leaving 18 bases between them. CDR1 and CDR2 from the germline V gene are SGHTS and YDEGEE. CDR3 length equals 17 residues. The template used for profiling TCR beta VDJ and CDR3 was genomic DNA. TCRdb used MiXCR to reprocess the reads, holding one entry per CDR3 protein. The sample shows 200,000 or so distinct CDR3 sequences, around three fifths of them seen only once. The specimen was sorted CD4+, CD8+, or CD8+CD57+ T cells (not recorded which) from PBMCs. This sequence was found in a human donor with severe aplastic anemia or a healthy control (not recorded which). The chain joins TRBV5-8 to TRBJ2-3; D is undetermined. The CDR3 loop reads CASSGFSAGASTDTQYF. Here the CDR3 DNA reads TGTGCCAGCAGCGGGTTCTCGGCAGGAGCTAGCACAGATACGCAGTATTTT.